A selection of T cell receptor beta chains follows, all from one sample in a study of blood T cell repertoires in COVID-19. Profiled with immunoSEQ multiplex PCR; TCRdb holds only in-frame clones, not every one. The sample carries 25,000 to 30,000 clones, 87% recorded once. The sequencing sample was made of peripheral blood. These receptors originate from a human donor in a cohort sampled during active COVID-19. Each CDR3 is given with its conserved first and last residue. The D gene is left open where the match is weak. The listing skips clone size in some rows; elsewhere it reads once, few, many or a size class.

clone_size: .; v_call: TRBV19; d_call: TRBD1; j_call: TRBJ2-2; cdr3_nt: TGTGCCAGTAGTATTGACAGGGTTGGCGGGGAGCTGTTTTTT; cdr3_aa: CASSIDRVGGELFF
clone_size: .; v_call: TRBV2; d_call: TRBD1; j_call: TRBJ1-3; cdr3_nt: TGTGCCAGCAGTGAAGTTCGCGGGACAGCTGGAAACACCATATATTTT; cdr3_aa: CASSEVRGTAGNTIYF
clone_size: few; v_call: TRBV6-6; d_call: .; j_call: TRBJ2-5; cdr3_nt: TGTGCCAGCAGTTACTCAGGGGCAGGGGACCAAGAGACCCAGTACTTC; cdr3_aa: CASSYSGAGDQETQYF
clone_size: .; v_call: TRBV27; d_call: .; j_call: TRBJ1-5; cdr3_nt: TGTGCCAGCAGTTTACACGGGGTCTTACCCACCCAGTCGGGTCAGCCCCAGCATTTT; cdr3_aa: CASSLHGVLPTQSGQPQHF
clone_size: .; v_call: TRBV2; d_call: .; j_call: TRBJ1-4; cdr3_nt: TGTGCCAGCAGTGGAGGGACTAATGAAAAACTGTTTTTT; cdr3_aa: CASSGGTNEKLFF
clone_size: .; v_call: TRBV19; d_call: TRBD1; j_call: TRBJ1-5; cdr3_nt: TGTGCCAGTACCAATACAGGGGGCAATCAGCCCCAGCATTTT; cdr3_aa: CASTNTGGNQPQHF
clone_size: once; v_call: TRBV13; d_call: .; j_call: TRBJ2-2; cdr3_nt: TGTGCCAGCAGCTTAGATACGGTAGCGAACACCGGGGAGCTGTTTTTT; cdr3_aa: CASSLDTVANTGELFF
clone_size: .; v_call: TRBV28; d_call: TRBD1; j_call: TRBJ1-1; cdr3_nt: TGTGCCGGGGCGGAGTCGAGACAGGGGGCAGGGAACACTGAAGCTTTCTTT; cdr3_aa: CAGAESRQGAGNTEAFF
clone_size: .; v_call: TRBV24-1; d_call: TRBD1; j_call: TRBJ2-5; cdr3_nt: TGTGCCACCAGCCGGACCGGACAGGGGGAAGAGACCCAGTACTTC; cdr3_aa: CATSRTGQGEETQYF
clone_size: few; v_call: TRBV3-1/TRBV3-2; d_call: TRBD1; j_call: TRBJ1-1; cdr3_nt: TGTGCCAGCAGCCAAATGGGACAGGGCGCTGAAGCTTTCTTT; cdr3_aa: CASSQMGQGAEAFF
clone_size: .; v_call: TRBV6-5; d_call: TRBD1; j_call: TRBJ1-1; cdr3_nt: TGTGCCAGCATCGCAGGGGGCCTAAACACTGAAGCTTTCTTT; cdr3_aa: CASIAGGLNTEAFF
clone_size: .; v_call: TRBV28; d_call: TRBD1; j_call: TRBJ1-1; cdr3_nt: TGTGCCAGCAGTTCCGGGACAGGGGGGTACACTGAAGCTTTCTTT; cdr3_aa: CASSSGTGGYTEAFF
clone_size: few; v_call: TRBV2; d_call: .; j_call: TRBJ1-6; cdr3_nt: TGTGCCAGCAACAATGGGGGGGGAAGGTCACCCCTCCACTTT; cdr3_aa: CASNNGGGRSPLHF
clone_size: .; v_call: TRBV13; d_call: .; j_call: TRBJ2-1; cdr3_nt: TGTGCCAGCAGCTTAGTCTACGTAGGGGCCAATGAGCAGTTCTTC; cdr3_aa: CASSLVYVGANEQFF
clone_size: .; v_call: TRBV18; d_call: TRBD1; j_call: TRBJ2-6; cdr3_nt: TGTGCCAGCTCACCAGGACAGGGAAACGGGGCCAACGTCCTGACTTTC; cdr3_aa: CASSPGQGNGANVLTF
clone_size: .; v_call: TRBV3-1/TRBV3-2; d_call: TRBD1; j_call: TRBJ1-1; cdr3_nt: TGTGCCAGCAGCCAGGGACAGAATATGAACACTGAAGCTTTCTTT; cdr3_aa: CASSQGQNMNTEAFF
clone_size: once; v_call: TRBV6-5; d_call: TRBD1; j_call: TRBJ1-1; cdr3_nt: TGTGCCAGCAGTCTTCAGGACAGGGGGAACACTGAAGCTTTCTTT; cdr3_aa: CASSLQDRGNTEAFF
clone_size: .; v_call: TRBV3-1/TRBV3-2; d_call: TRBD1; j_call: TRBJ1-1; cdr3_nt: TGTGCCAGCAGCCCCCCACAGGGGGGCCCCCTTACTGAAGCTTTCTTT; cdr3_aa: CASSPPQGGPLTEAFF
clone_size: once; v_call: TRBV19; d_call: TRBD2; j_call: TRBJ2-2; cdr3_nt: TGTGCCAGTAGTGGTAGCGGGGGGCCTGTGACCGGGGAGCTGTTTTTT; cdr3_aa: CASSGSGGPVTGELFF
clone_size: .; v_call: TRBV5-1; d_call: .; j_call: TRBJ2-2; cdr3_nt: TGCGCCAGCAGCTTGGCCGTGGGGACAACGAACACCGGGGAGCTGTTTTTT; cdr3_aa: CASSLAVGTTNTGELFF
clone_size: .; v_call: TRBV19; d_call: .; j_call: TRBJ1-6; cdr3_nt: TGTGCCAGTAGTGGACTGTATAATTCACCCCTCCACTTT; cdr3_aa: CASSGLYNSPLHF
clone_size: .; v_call: TRBV7-3; d_call: .; j_call: TRBJ2-7; cdr3_nt: TGTGCCAGCAGCTCACAAGGGGGTGACGAGCAGTACTTC; cdr3_aa: CASSSQGGDEQYF
clone_size: .; v_call: TRBV14; d_call: TRBD1; j_call: TRBJ1-2; cdr3_nt: TGTGCCAGCAGCCCTATCCGTACAGGGGCGAACTATGGCTACACCTTC; cdr3_aa: CASSPIRTGANYGYTF
clone_size: .; v_call: TRBV9; d_call: TRBD1; j_call: TRBJ2-1; cdr3_nt: TGTGCCAGCAGCGCCTTGACAGGGGGCTCAGGCAATGAGCAGTTCTTC; cdr3_aa: CASSALTGGSGNEQFF
clone_size: .; v_call: TRBV2; d_call: .; j_call: TRBJ1-6; cdr3_nt: TGTGCCGGCACCAGGGCAATCAATTCACCCCTCCACTTT; cdr3_aa: CAGTRAINSPLHF
clone_size: .; v_call: TRBV27; d_call: TRBD2; j_call: TRBJ2-3; cdr3_nt: TGTGCCAGCAGTTATAGCGGGAGCGGAACAGATACGCAGTATTTT; cdr3_aa: CASSYSGSGTDTQYF
clone_size: .; v_call: TRBV2; d_call: TRBD1; j_call: TRBJ1-1; cdr3_nt: TGTGCCAGCGAGAGGGGGCTGTGGAACACTGAAGCTTTCTTT; cdr3_aa: CASERGLWNTEAFF
clone_size: .; v_call: TRBV10-3; d_call: .; j_call: TRBJ2-3; cdr3_nt: TGTGCCATCAGTGGGGGCGATACGCAGTATTTT; cdr3_aa: CAISGGDTQYF
clone_size: .; v_call: TRBV18; d_call: TRBD1; j_call: TRBJ2-7; cdr3_nt: TGTGCCAGCTCTCAGCCGGGACAGGGTCCCTACGAGCAGTACTTC; cdr3_aa: CASSQPGQGPYEQYF
clone_size: .; v_call: TRBV7-2; d_call: .; j_call: TRBJ2-3; cdr3_nt: TGTGCCAGCAGCTTAGGTTGGACTGCCCGCGATACGCAGTATTTT; cdr3_aa: CASSLGWTARDTQYF
clone_size: .; v_call: TRBV2; d_call: TRBD1; j_call: TRBJ1-1; cdr3_nt: TGTGCCAGCAGCTCGAGGGGACAGTTGGGAACTGAAGCTTTCTTT; cdr3_aa: CASSSRGQLGTEAFF
clone_size: .; v_call: TRBV7-2; d_call: TRBD1; j_call: TRBJ2-5; cdr3_nt: TGTGCCAGCAGCTTACGGACAGGGGCCCAACAAGAGACCCAGTACTTC; cdr3_aa: CASSLRTGAQQETQYF
clone_size: .; v_call: TRBV12-3/TRBV12-4; d_call: .; j_call: TRBJ2-1; cdr3_nt: TGTGCCAGCAGTTCCCAGGGCCGTAGGGAGCAGTTCTTC; cdr3_aa: CASSSQGRREQFF
clone_size: .; v_call: TRBV28; d_call: .; j_call: TRBJ1-2; cdr3_nt: TGTGCCAGCAGTTTATCCCGGGAATTCTATGGCTACACCTTC; cdr3_aa: CASSLSREFYGYTF
clone_size: few; v_call: TRBV7-8; d_call: .; j_call: TRBJ1-3; cdr3_nt: TGTGCCAGCAGCTTAGTTGCAGGGGCTGGAAACACCATATATTTT; cdr3_aa: CASSLVAGAGNTIYF
clone_size: .; v_call: TRBV11-3; d_call: .; j_call: TRBJ2-5; cdr3_nt: TGTGCCAGCAGCTTAGATTCAGGGTTAAGGTGGGAGACCCAGTACTTC; cdr3_aa: CASSLDSGLRWETQYF
clone_size: .; v_call: TRBV19; d_call: .; j_call: TRBJ2-7; cdr3_nt: TGTGCCAGCACCAAAGCCGACTCCTACGAGCAGTACTTC; cdr3_aa: CASTKADSYEQYF
clone_size: .; v_call: TRBV29-1; d_call: .; j_call: TRBJ1-2; cdr3_nt: TGCAGCGTTGTCCGGGAGTCATGGGGCTACACCTTC; cdr3_aa: CSVVRESWGYTF
clone_size: .; v_call: TRBV6-5; d_call: .; j_call: TRBJ1-3; cdr3_nt: TGTGCCAGCAGTTACTCGACGGGATCTGGAAACACCATATATTTT; cdr3_aa: CASSYSTGSGNTIYF
clone_size: .; v_call: TRBV3-1/TRBV3-2; d_call: .; j_call: TRBJ1-2; cdr3_nt: TGTGCCAGCAGCCAAGCCGTGTTCAGGTCCCAACCTTATGGCTACACCTTC; cdr3_aa: CASSQAVFRSQPYGYTF
clone_size: .; v_call: TRBV7-9; d_call: .; j_call: TRBJ2-3; cdr3_nt: TGTGCCAGCAGCTCGACCACGGGTTTGCACGGAGATACGCAGTATTTT; cdr3_aa: CASSSTTGLHGDTQYF